The rows below give T cell receptor beta chains drawn from one sample of a study of T cell responses to AZD1222 COVID-19 vaccine. Some clones are missing from TCRdb's copy, which holds only in-frame ones; the method was immunoSEQ multiplex PCR. Of some 140,000 clones listed, around 89% are singletons. Sequenced here: peripheral blood, sampled on day 0 of AZD1222 vaccination. These receptors all come from an adult in good health. CDR3s include the opening cysteine and the closing phenylalanine or tryptophan. The D gene is left open where the match is weak. Where a row states a size, it is once, few, many or the class of an expanded clone; other rows omit it.

>TRBJ1-6|TRBD1|TRBV27|-|15
CASSSPDRDNSPLHF
TGTGCCAGCAGTTCACCGGACAGGGATAATTCACCCCTCCACTTT
>TRBJ2-1|TRBD2|TRBV6-6|once|14
CASRLAGDSGEQFF
TGTGCCAGCAGACTAGCGGGGGACTCGGGGGAGCAGTTCTTC
>TRBJ2-5|TRBD2|TRBV19|-|16
CATSRGSGGAGETQYF
TGTGCCACCTCGAGGGGTAGCGGGGGGGCCGGTGAGACCCAGTACTTC
>TRBJ1-6|-|TRBV18|-|14
CASSPQGHNSPLHF
TGTGCCAGCTCACCGCAGGGCCATAATTCACCCCTCCACTTT
>TRBJ1-5|TRBD1|TRBV6-2/TRBV6-3|-|15
CASSTGVASNQPQHF
TGTGCCAGCAGTACAGGGGTTGCGAGCAATCAGCCCCAGCATTTT
>TRBJ2-7|TRBD1|TRBV7-6|-|14
CASSPGDRAGEQYF
TGTGCCAGCAGCCCGGGGGACAGGGCTGGCGAGCAGTACTTC
>TRBJ2-7|-|TRBV11-2|-|13
CASSFTPTSEQYF
TGTGCCAGCAGCTTTACCCCGACGTCTGAGCAGTACTTC
>TRBJ2-7|TRBD1|TRBV4-2|few|17
CASSQGEDGTGGDEQYF
TGTGCCAGCAGCCAAGGAGAAGATGGGACAGGGGGGGACGAGCAGTACTTC
>TRBJ2-3|TRBD2|TRBV7-8|-|14
CASSLRLAGDTQYF
TGTGCCAGCAGCCTAAGACTAGCGGGGGATACGCAGTATTTT
>TRBJ2-3|TRBD1|TRBV28|-|17
CASSLPRTGERTDTQYF
TGTGCCAGCAGTTTACCCCGGACAGGGGAGAGGACAGATACGCAGTATTTT
>TRBJ2-3|TRBD2|TRBV19|-|16
CASSTIGGAVSDTQYF
TGTGCCAGTAGTACGATCGGGGGGGCCGTTTCAGATACGCAGTATTTT
>TRBJ1-5|TRBD1|TRBV28|-|16
CASKPRWDRGNQPQHF
TGTGCCAGCAAACCGAGATGGGACAGGGGCAATCAGCCCCAGCATTTT
>TRBJ2-1|-|TRBV6-5|-|14
CASIRGPSSNEQFF
TGTGCCAGCATCCGGGGGCCTAGTAGCAATGAGCAGTTCTTC
>TRBJ1-2|-|TRBV27|once|13
CASSWQGRYGYTF
TGTGCCAGCAGTTGGCAGGGCCGCTATGGCTACACCTTC
>TRBJ1-3|TRBD1|TRBV18|-|15
CASSPPTGAGNTIYF
TGTGCCAGCTCACCACCCACAGGGGCTGGAAACACCATATATTTT
>TRBJ2-6|-|TRBV19|-|15
CASSIGGSGANVLTF
TGTGCCAGTAGTATAGGGGGCTCTGGGGCCAACGTCCTGACTTTC
>TRBJ1-4|TRBD1|TRBV7-2|-|15
CASSSQGAFNEKLFF
TGTGCCAGCAGCTCACAGGGGGCTTTTAATGAAAAACTGTTTTTT
>TRBJ2-3|-|TRBV4-1|-|16
CASSQGALSSTDTQYF
TGCGCCAGCAGCCAAGGGGCCCTCTCCAGCACAGATACGCAGTATTTT
>TRBJ2-7|-|TRBV6-5|-|14
CASRAVESSYEQYF
TGTGCCAGCAGGGCGGTTGAGAGCTCCTACGAGCAGTACTTC
>TRBJ1-2|-|TRBV5-6|-|11
CASSSGWGYTF
TGTGCCAGCAGCTCAGGGTGGGGCTACACCTTC
>TRBJ1-5|-|TRBV3-1/TRBV3-2|-|16
CASSPRGDYSNQPQHF
TGTGCCAGCAGCCCCAGGGGCGATTATAGCAATCAGCCCCAGCATTTT
>TRBJ1-1|TRBD1|TRBV3-1/TRBV3-2|-|13
CASSQGAEGEAFF
TGTGCCAGCAGTCAGGGGGCTGAGGGTGAAGCTTTCTTT
>TRBJ2-6|-|TRBV3-1/TRBV3-2|-|16
CASSQDRLSGANVLTF
TGTGCCAGCAGCCAAGACAGACTCTCTGGGGCCAACGTCCTGACTTTC
>TRBJ2-7|-|TRBV6-1|-|14
CASSESVGPNMKYF
TGTGCCAGCAGTGAGTCCGTGGGGCCCAATATGAAGTACTTC
>TRBJ1-4|-|TRBV14|-|16
CASSHGSGNSEEKLFF
TGTGCCAGCAGCCATGGATCAGGGAATTCGGAAGAAAAACTGTTTTTT
>TRBJ1-5|TRBD1|TRBV4-3|-|15
CASSQSGTGDQPQHF
TGCGCCAGCAGCCAATCCGGGACAGGGGATCAGCCCCAGCATTTT
>TRBJ1-4|-|TRBV5-1|few|14
CASRRSDPGEKLFF
TGCGCCAGCAGAAGGTCAGACCCCGGCGAAAAACTGTTTTTT
>TRBJ2-3|TRBD2|TRBV3-1/TRBV3-2|-|14
CASSLAGRADTQYF
TGTGCCAGCAGCCTAGCGGGGAGGGCAGATACGCAGTATTTT
>TRBJ2-6|-|TRBV5-4|-|15
CASSMGRSGANVLTF
TGTGCCAGCAGCATGGGCCGCTCTGGGGCCAACGTCCTGACTTTC
>TRBJ2-5|-|TRBV18|-|13
CASSRSQQETQYF
TGTGCCAGCTCACGGTCGCAGCAAGAGACCCAGTACTTC
>TRBJ2-3|-|TRBV19|-|14
CASSHQGFTDTQYF
TGTGCCAGTAGTCACCAGGGATTCACAGATACGCAGTATTTT
>TRBJ2-2|-|TRBV19|few|12
CASSTYPGELFF
TGTGCCAGTAGTACGTATCCCGGGGAGCTGTTTTTT
>TRBJ2-2|-|TRBV11-3|-|16
CASSPSGQLGTGELFF
TGTGCCAGCAGCCCATCGGGGCAGCTTGGGACCGGGGAGCTGTTTTTT
>TRBJ1-1|-|TRBV28|-|12
CASTTGTLEAFF
TGTGCCAGTACGACAGGAACCCTTGAAGCTTTCTTT
>TRBJ2-3|TRBD2|TRBV6-4|few|16
CASSDSGGGGTDTQYF
TGTGCCAGCAGTGACTCGGGCGGGGGAGGCACAGATACGCAGTATTTT
>TRBJ1-1|-|TRBV19|once|14
CASSNRRLNTEAFF
TGTGCCAGTAGTAACAGGCGGTTGAACACTGAAGCTTTCTTT
>TRBJ2-4|-|TRBV29-1|-|13
CSVVLLAKNIQYF
TGCAGCGTTGTACTATTAGCCAAAAACATTCAGTACTTC
>TRBJ2-3|-|TRBV4-3|-|15
CASSQGMGGTDTQYF
TGCGCCAGCAGCCAAGGTATGGGGGGCACAGATACGCAGTATTTT
>TRBJ1-1|-|TRBV28|-|12
CASRLGGTEAFF
TGTGCCAGCAGGCTGGGTGGCACTGAAGCTTTCTTT
>TRBJ1-1|-|TRBV18|few|14
CASSPREVWTEAFF
TGTGCCAGCTCACCAAGAGAAGTTTGGACTGAAGCTTTCTTT
>TRBJ2-4|TRBD1|TRBV24-1|once|14
CATSDGQGADIQYF
TGTGCCACCAGTGACGGCCAGGGGGCTGACATTCAGTACTTC